Listed below are T cell receptor beta chains from one sample, sequenced in a study of blood T cell repertoires in COVID-19. This table comes from immunoSEQ multiplex PCR, and its TCRdb copy is limited to in-frame clones, with some not included. The data show tens of thousands of clones, 70% to 85% seen once. Sequenced input: peripheral blood. All receptors derive from a middle-aged man with acute or convalescent COVID-19. Each CDR3 is given with its conserved first and last residue. The order of the fields is V gene, J gene, D gene, clone size, CDR3 DNA, CDR3 protein. D genes are given only for firm matches. Where a row states a size, it is once, few, many or the class of an expanded clone; other rows omit it.

v_call: TRBV6-1
j_call: TRBJ2-7
d_call: TRBD2
clone_size: -
cdr3_nt: TGTGCCAGCAGTGAGGGACTAGCGTCCGAGCAGTACTTC
cdr3_aa: CASSEGLASEQYF

v_call: TRBV18
j_call: TRBJ2-7
d_call: -
clone_size: -
cdr3_nt: TGTGCCAGCTCGCCGCAGGGGGGCAGGTTATCCTCCTACGAGCAGTACTTC
cdr3_aa: CASSPQGGRLSSYEQYF

v_call: TRBV10-3
j_call: TRBJ2-1
d_call: -
clone_size: -
cdr3_nt: TGTGCCATCAGTGAGTCGTTAGGGGGAGACTTGGACAATGAGCAGTTCTTC
cdr3_aa: CAISESLGGDLDNEQFF

v_call: TRBV11-2
j_call: TRBJ2-5
d_call: TRBD1
clone_size: -
cdr3_nt: TGTGCCAGCAGCCTACAATGGGGACAGGTGACAGAGACCCAGTACTTC
cdr3_aa: CASSLQWGQVTETQYF

v_call: TRBV5-6
j_call: TRBJ1-2
d_call: -
clone_size: -
cdr3_nt: TGTGCCAGCAGCTTGGATTTCACTAAAGGCTACACCTTC
cdr3_aa: CASSLDFTKGYTF

v_call: TRBV3-1/TRBV3-2
j_call: TRBJ2-7
d_call: TRBD1
clone_size: -
cdr3_nt: TGTGCCAGCAGCCAAGAGGACAGGGACTCCTACGAGCAGTACTTC
cdr3_aa: CASSQEDRDSYEQYF

v_call: TRBV6-6
j_call: TRBJ2-7
d_call: -
clone_size: -
cdr3_nt: TGTGCCAGCATTCAGGGCAGGACATACGAGCAGTACTTC
cdr3_aa: CASIQGRTYEQYF

v_call: TRBV15
j_call: TRBJ2-1
d_call: -
clone_size: -
cdr3_nt: TGTGCCACCAGCAGAGATCTCCGGGTCGATGAGCAGTTCTTC
cdr3_aa: CATSRDLRVDEQFF

v_call: TRBV7-3
j_call: TRBJ2-7
d_call: -
clone_size: -
cdr3_nt: TGTGCCAGCAGCTTAAGGAGGGGGGACAGCTACGAGCAGTACTTC
cdr3_aa: CASSLRRGDSYEQYF

v_call: TRBV18
j_call: TRBJ1-1
d_call: -
clone_size: -
cdr3_nt: TGTGCCAGCTCACCGGGCCCGGGGGGCCTGGGGGTCACTGAAGCTTTCTTT
cdr3_aa: CASSPGPGGLGVTEAFF

v_call: TRBV27
j_call: TRBJ2-5
d_call: TRBD1
clone_size: once
cdr3_nt: TGTGCCAGCAGTAGGACAGGGGGATGGGAGACCCAGTACTTC
cdr3_aa: CASSRTGGWETQYF

v_call: TRBV3-1/TRBV3-2
j_call: TRBJ2-5
d_call: -
clone_size: -
cdr3_nt: TGTGCCAGCAGCCAATTTCGGAGCCAAGAGACCCAGTACTTC
cdr3_aa: CASSQFRSQETQYF

v_call: TRBV28
j_call: TRBJ2-5
d_call: -
clone_size: -
cdr3_nt: TGTGCCAGCAGTTTAAGCTTAAAAGTGGAGACCCAGTACTTC
cdr3_aa: CASSLSLKVETQYF

v_call: TRBV19
j_call: TRBJ2-1
d_call: -
clone_size: -
cdr3_nt: TGTGCCAGTAAGACGGGACACCACAATGAGCAGTTCTTC
cdr3_aa: CASKTGHHNEQFF

v_call: TRBV5-6
j_call: TRBJ1-5
d_call: -
clone_size: -
cdr3_nt: TGTGCCAGCAGCTTGGTCATGGAGGGGTCGGTGTGTCAGCCCCAGCATTTT
cdr3_aa: CASSLVMEGSVCQPQHF

v_call: TRBV5-4
j_call: TRBJ1-6
d_call: -
clone_size: few
cdr3_nt: TGTGCCAGCAGCTTGGATTCTGTTTCACCCCTCCACTTT
cdr3_aa: CASSLDSVSPLHF

v_call: TRBV10-3
j_call: TRBJ2-1
d_call: -
clone_size: -
cdr3_nt: TGTGCCATCTTGACAGCGTCACACAATGAGCAGTTCTTC
cdr3_aa: CAILTASHNEQFF

v_call: TRBV6-5
j_call: TRBJ1-4
d_call: TRBD1
clone_size: -
cdr3_nt: TGTGCCAGCAGACCCCCGACAGGGGGAAATGAAAAACTGTTTTTT
cdr3_aa: CASRPPTGGNEKLFF

v_call: TRBV5-6
j_call: TRBJ2-6
d_call: -
clone_size: -
cdr3_nt: TGTGCCAGCAGAACAGGTATATCTGGGGCCAACGTCCTGACTTTC
cdr3_aa: CASRTGISGANVLTF

v_call: TRBV6-5
j_call: TRBJ2-1
d_call: -
clone_size: -
cdr3_nt: TGTGCCAGCAGTTACTCTTTCTTCTACAATGAGCAGTTCTTC
cdr3_aa: CASSYSFFYNEQFF

v_call: TRBV29-1
j_call: TRBJ1-5
d_call: -
clone_size: few
cdr3_nt: TGCAGCGTTGTGACCCGCGACAGAAATCAGCCCCAGCATTTT
cdr3_aa: CSVVTRDRNQPQHF

v_call: TRBV10-3
j_call: TRBJ1-1
d_call: TRBD1
clone_size: -
cdr3_nt: TGTGCCATCGGAGGGACAGGGGGCGGGGGGACTGAAGCTTTCTTT
cdr3_aa: CAIGGTGGGGTEAFF

v_call: TRBV6-2/TRBV6-3
j_call: TRBJ2-6
d_call: -
clone_size: -
cdr3_nt: TGTGCCAGCAGTTACTCTAACTCTGGGGCCAACGTCCTGACTTTC
cdr3_aa: CASSYSNSGANVLTF

v_call: TRBV19
j_call: TRBJ1-2
d_call: -
clone_size: few
cdr3_nt: TGTGCCAGTTCGGGGTCAAAGATCGACGGCTACACCTTC
cdr3_aa: CASSGSKIDGYTF

v_call: TRBV21-1
j_call: TRBJ1-5
d_call: -
clone_size: -
cdr3_nt: TGTGCCAGCAAACCCGCGGGGGGGAATCAGCCCCAGCATTTT
cdr3_aa: CASKPAGGNQPQHF

v_call: TRBV27
j_call: TRBJ2-3
d_call: TRBD2
clone_size: -
cdr3_nt: TGTGCCAGCAGTTTATCTAGCGGGAGGGCGCAGTATTTT
cdr3_aa: CASSLSSGRAQYF

v_call: TRBV18
j_call: TRBJ1-4
d_call: -
clone_size: -
cdr3_nt: TGTGCCAGCTCGCGGGGCCTCACAAGTGATGAAAAACTGTTTTTT
cdr3_aa: CASSRGLTSDEKLFF

v_call: TRBV3-1/TRBV3-2
j_call: TRBJ2-7
d_call: -
clone_size: -
cdr3_nt: TGTGCCAGCAGCCCACAGGTATCTAGTATGGAGCAGTACTTC
cdr3_aa: CASSPQVSSMEQYF

v_call: TRBV21-1
j_call: TRBJ1-1
d_call: -
clone_size: few
cdr3_nt: TGTGCCAAACCCTACGGGGACACTGAAGCTTTCTTT
cdr3_aa: CAKPYGDTEAFF

v_call: TRBV9
j_call: TRBJ2-7
d_call: -
clone_size: -
cdr3_nt: TGTGCCAGCAGCAAAGGGGGGGCGGGACAGGTTATTTACGAGCAGTACTTC
cdr3_aa: CASSKGGAGQVIYEQYF

v_call: TRBV15
j_call: TRBJ2-5
d_call: -
clone_size: once
cdr3_nt: TGTGCCACCAGCAGACCCGAGCGAGAGACCCAGTACTTC
cdr3_aa: CATSRPERETQYF

v_call: TRBV7-8
j_call: TRBJ2-3
d_call: TRBD2
clone_size: -
cdr3_nt: TGTGCCAGCAGCGTCACTAGCGGGAGACCGACAGATACGCAGTATTTT
cdr3_aa: CASSVTSGRPTDTQYF

v_call: TRBV19
j_call: TRBJ1-2
d_call: -
clone_size: few
cdr3_nt: TGTGCCAGTAGTAGCCCAGGACTGGGGGGAGGCTACACCTTC
cdr3_aa: CASSSPGLGGGYTF

v_call: TRBV7-8
j_call: TRBJ1-2
d_call: -
clone_size: -
cdr3_nt: TGTGCCAGCAGCCCCCTGTCAGGGACTTATGGCTACACCTTC
cdr3_aa: CASSPLSGTYGYTF

v_call: TRBV5-1
j_call: TRBJ2-3
d_call: -
clone_size: -
cdr3_nt: TGCGCCAGCAGCTTGGCCGAAGGACCCGGACTTGATACGCAGTATTTT
cdr3_aa: CASSLAEGPGLDTQYF